This paragraph covers one T cell receptor beta chain sequence. What it recognizes is unknown. The TCR beta CDR3 regions underwent amplification using RNA transcripts as the source. The primer set for the first-round RT-PCR of the TCR CDR3 was HTBI. Using its own MiXCR run on the multiplex PCR reads, TCRdb lists one record per CDR3 protein. This sample carries about 520,000 distinct CDR3 sequences, 24% of them seen once, and the ten largest clones take approximately 10%. This entry belongs to a study of T cells in Graves' hyperthyroidism and ophthalmopathy. The overall study: Peripheral blood sampling occurred at initial diagnosis, before any treatment.

V lost 6 bases to trimming and J lost 1 base, with 7 bases between them. The germline V gene encodes CDR1 LGHNT and CDR2 FRNRAP. The CDR3 spans 12 residues. The study's findings and limits: Appearing also in blood were most of the thyroid clonotypes expanded above 0.001.

The clonotype originates from a woman aged 25-40 years with Graves' ophthalmopathy. The specimen was blood. This sequence joins TRBV12-5 and TRBJ2-7; D gene uncertain. Here the CDR3 DNA reads TGTGCTAGTGGCTTCGGTTCCTACGAGCAGTACTTC. As protein: CASGFGSYEQYF.